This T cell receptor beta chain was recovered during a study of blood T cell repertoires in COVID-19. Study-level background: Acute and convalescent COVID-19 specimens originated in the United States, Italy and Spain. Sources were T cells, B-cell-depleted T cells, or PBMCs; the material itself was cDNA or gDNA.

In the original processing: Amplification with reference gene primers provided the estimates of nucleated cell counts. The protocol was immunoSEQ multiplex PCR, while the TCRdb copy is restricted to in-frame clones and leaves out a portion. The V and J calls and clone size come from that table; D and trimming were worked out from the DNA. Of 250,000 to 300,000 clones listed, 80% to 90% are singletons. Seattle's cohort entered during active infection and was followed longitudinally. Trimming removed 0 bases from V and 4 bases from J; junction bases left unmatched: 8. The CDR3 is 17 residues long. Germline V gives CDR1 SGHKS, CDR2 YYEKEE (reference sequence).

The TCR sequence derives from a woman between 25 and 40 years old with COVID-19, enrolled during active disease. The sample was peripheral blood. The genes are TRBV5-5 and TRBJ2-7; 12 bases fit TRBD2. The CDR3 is CASSLASSGGASYEQYF. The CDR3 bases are TGTGCCAGCAGCTTGGCCTCTAGCGGGGGGGCCTCTTACGAGCAGTACTTC.